Listed below are T cell receptor beta chains from one sample, sequenced in a study of T cell responses to AZD1222 COVID-19 vaccine. The assay was immunoSEQ multiplex PCR, and TCRdb's table has in-frame clones only and misses some. Of over 55,000 clones in the sample, 80% to 85% were seen once. The material was peripheral blood, obtained on day 0 of AZD1222 vaccination. These receptors were collected from an adult in good health. Each CDR3 is given with its conserved first and last residue. Each record gives: J gene, V gene, D gene, clone size, CDR3 protein, CDR3 DNA. The D gene is left open where the match is weak. Expanded clones get a size class; other rows say once, few or many, or leave the size out.

TRBJ1-4 | TRBV28 | TRBD1 | - | CASSSPGRGGDEKLFF | TGTGCCAGCAGTTCCCCCGGTAGAGGGGGCGATGAAAAACTGTTTTTT
TRBJ1-4 | TRBV15 | TRBD1 | - | CATSLPPTGASEKLFF | TGTGCCACCAGCCTCCCACCAACAGGGGCCAGTGAAAAACTGTTTTTT
TRBJ1-1 | TRBV4-1 | - | - | CASSQDPGTGGAEAFF | TGCGCCAGCAGCCAAGATCCCGGGACGGGGGGCGCTGAAGCTTTCTTT
TRBJ1-4 | TRBV18 | - | - | CASSPGAINEKLFF | TGTGCCAGCTCACCAGGGGCCATAAATGAAAAACTGTTTTTT
TRBJ1-2 | TRBV5-1 | - | few | CASSLATGKSYGYTF | TGCGCCAGCAGCTTGGCCACAGGGAAGAGTTATGGCTACACCTTC
TRBJ2-2 | TRBV19 | - | - | CASSIQGSTGELFF | TGTGCCAGTTCGATTCAGGGGAGCACCGGGGAGCTGTTTTTT
TRBJ2-2 | TRBV7-2 | - | - | CASSLDIGQNTGELFF | TGTGCCAGCAGCTTAGATATAGGCCAGAACACCGGGGAGCTGTTTTTT
TRBJ2-1 | TRBV19 | - | - | CASSYGVGNEQFF | TGTGCCAGTAGTTATGGGGTTGGCAATGAGCAGTTCTTC
TRBJ2-1 | TRBV5-6 | - | - | CASSLGLKITLSYNEQFF | TGTGCCAGCAGCCTGGGTTTAAAAATAACCCTTTCCTACAATGAGCAGTTCTTC
TRBJ2-2 | TRBV5-1 | - | - | CASSKGRPGDTGELFF | TGCGCCAGCAGCAAAGGACGTCCTGGGGACACCGGGGAGCTGTTTTTT
TRBJ1-1 | TRBV29-1 | - | - | CSVHNSDTEAFF | TGCAGCGTCCACAATTCCGACACTGAAGCTTTCTTT
TRBJ2-7 | TRBV23-1 | TRBD1 | - | CASSQLGQGHEQYF | TGCGCCAGCAGTCAACTTGGACAGGGCCACGAGCAGTACTTC
TRBJ2-2 | TRBV4-3 | - | - | CASSQGHGEGAGELFF | TGCGCCAGCAGCCAAGGACACGGTGAGGGGGCCGGGGAGCTGTTTTTT
TRBJ1-2 | TRBV7-9 | TRBD1 | few | CASSLSFRGTGESTF | TGTGCCAGCAGCTTAAGTTTTCGGGGGACAGGCGAGTCCACCTTC
TRBJ2-2 | TRBV6-2/TRBV6-3 | - | once | CASSYGVNTGELFF | TGTGCCAGCAGTTACGGGGTAAACACCGGGGAGCTGTTTTTT
TRBJ2-5 | TRBV29-1 | - | - | CSVGHRGGKETQYF | TGCAGCGTTGGGCACCGGGGTGGCAAAGAGACCCAGTACTTC
TRBJ2-2 | TRBV7-8 | - | - | CASSLKDRNTGELFF | TGTGCCAGCAGCTTAAAAGACAGAAACACCGGGGAGCTGTTTTTT
TRBJ1-2 | TRBV5-4 | - | once | CASSLDSFNYGYTF | TGTGCCAGCAGCTTGGATTCGTTTAACTATGGCTACACCTTC
TRBJ2-7 | TRBV2 | TRBD2 | - | CASSRTSGGSYEQYF | TGTGCCAGCAGCCGGACTAGCGGGGGTTCCTACGAGCAGTACTTC
TRBJ2-5 | TRBV12-3/TRBV12-4 | - | once | CASSPGRVETQYF | TGTGCCAGCAGTCCAGGTCGGGTTGAGACCCAGTACTTC
TRBJ2-7 | TRBV7-6 | TRBD2 | - | CASSLGGLAGDPYEQYF | TGTGCCAGCAGCTTAGGGGGACTAGCGGGGGACCCCTACGAGCAGTACTTC
TRBJ2-3 | TRBV19 | - | - | CASTLMATTDTQYF | TGTGCCAGTACCCTGATGGCCACCACAGATACGCAGTATTTT
TRBJ1-6 | TRBV6-2/TRBV6-3 | - | - | CASSYGGSNSPLHF | TGTGCCAGCAGTTACGGGGGAAGTAATTCACCCCTCCACTTT
TRBJ2-7 | TRBV5-1 | - | once | CASSLVEGTPYEQYF | TGCGCCAGCAGCCTGGTCGAGGGAACCCCCTACGAGCAGTACTTC
TRBJ1-6 | TRBV3-1/TRBV3-2 | TRBD1 | - | CASRTGTANSPLHF | TGTGCCAGCAGGACAGGGACCGCGAATTCACCCCTCCACTTT
TRBJ2-3 | TRBV24-1 | - | - | CATMDWGSTDTQYF | TGTGCCACCATGGATTGGGGGTCCACAGATACGCAGTATTTT
TRBJ1-2 | TRBV11-2 | TRBD1 | - | CASSSLGTGASIYGYTF | TGTGCCAGCAGCTCGCTCGGGACAGGGGCCTCGATTTATGGCTACACCTTC
TRBJ1-5 | TRBV3-1/TRBV3-2 | - | - | CASSQGQSHQPQHF | TGTGCCAGCAGCCAGGGGCAATCTCATCAGCCCCAGCATTTT